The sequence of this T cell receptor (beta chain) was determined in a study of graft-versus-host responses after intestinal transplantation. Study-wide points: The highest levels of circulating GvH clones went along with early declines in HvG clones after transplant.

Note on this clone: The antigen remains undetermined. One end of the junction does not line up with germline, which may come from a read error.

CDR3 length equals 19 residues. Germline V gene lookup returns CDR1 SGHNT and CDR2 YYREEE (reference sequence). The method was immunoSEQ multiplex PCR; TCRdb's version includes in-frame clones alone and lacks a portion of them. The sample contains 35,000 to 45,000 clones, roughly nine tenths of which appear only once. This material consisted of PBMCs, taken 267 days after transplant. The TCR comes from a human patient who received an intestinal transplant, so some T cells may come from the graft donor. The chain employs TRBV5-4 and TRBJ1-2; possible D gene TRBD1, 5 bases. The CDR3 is CASRFLSGQGRKTYYGYTF. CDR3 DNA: TGTGCCAGCCGCTTTTTGTCGGGTCAGGGAAGGAAAACTTACTATGGCTACACCTTC.